Listed here are 23 T cell receptor beta chains from one sample, sequenced in a study of shared clonotypes between healthy human individuals. Repertoires were generated with immunoSEQ multiplex PCR, while TCRdb's copy carries only in-frame clones and drops some. The sample lists 2 million or so clones, 85% to 95% occurring once. Sequencing was carried out using naive CD4+ T cells sorted from blood. The subset denotes: CD45RA+ positively selected. These receptor sequences come from a man aged 18-30 years in good health.

Note on this clone: This sample includes further DNA sequences coding for the same CDR3. The chain carries TRBV18 and TRBJ1-5; D remains unclear. Trimming stripped 3 bases from V and 1 base from J, with 4 bases between. The CDR3 consists of 13 residues. Germline CDR1 is KGHSH and CDR2 is LQKENI. The CDR3 DNA reads as TGTGCCAGCTCACCTGAGAGCAATCAGCCCCAGCATTTT. Protein: CASSPESNQPQHF.

This rearrangement joins TRBV9 to TRBJ2-3; 7 positions match TRBD2. With 3 bases clipped from V and 3 bases from J, the junction kept 10 bases outside the gene matches. Germline V lookup: CDR1 SGDLS, CDR2 YYNGEE. The CDR3 loop spans 16 amino acids. The CDR3 DNA reads TGTGCCAGCAGCGAAGGGGAGGGCCTACCAACAGATACGCAGTATTTT. It encodes CASSEGEGLPTDTQYF.

As concerns this clone: This sample includes further DNA sequences coding for the same CDR3. CDR3 nucleotide sequence: TGTGCCAGCAGTTACTCCGGGACAGGGGGGTACGAGCAGTACTTC. The encoded protein is CASSYSGTGGYEQYF. The V and J genes are TRBV6-6 and TRBJ2-7, with 11 bases matching TRBD1. The CDR3 covers 15 residues. The trim removed 0 bases at V and 4 bases at J, leaving 2 bases unmatched. Germline V lookup: CDR1 MNHNY, CDR2 SVGAGI (reference sequence).

V is TRBV6-5 and J is TRBJ1-3; no reliable D call. This CDR3 has 15 residues. Germline V gives CDR1 MNHEY, CDR2 SVGAGI. V was pared by 0 bases and J by 2 bases, with 8 bases between. The CDR3 region is CASSYSSPAGNTIYF. The CDR3 DNA sequence: TGTGCCAGCAGTTACTCGTCCCCGGCTGGAAACACCATATATTTT.

Only one count was recorded for this clone. The chain has TRBV4-1 and TRBJ1-5; D is ambiguous. Per the germline V gene, CDR1 is MGHRA and CDR2 is YSYEKL. The CDR3 spans 15 residues. V lost 0 bases and J 6 bases, leaving 12 bases between the germline ends. The CDR3 is CASSQDLARAQPQHF. In DNA form, the CDR3 reads TGCGCCAGCAGCCAAGATCTGGCGCGGGCTCAGCCCCAGCATTTT.

The chain joins TRBV5-3 to TRBJ2-7, with D tentatively TRBD2 (6 bases). TRBV5-3 is assigned to the ORF class and has an uncertain function. Trimming removed 5 bases from V and 0 bases from J, with 15 bases in between. This CDR3 is built from 15 residues. The CDR3 spells CARRLLRGSSYEQYF. CDR3 sequence (DNA): TGTGCCAGAAGGTTACTGCGGGGAAGCTCCTACGAGCAGTACTTC.

This rearrangement joins TRBV7-2 to TRBJ2-7; D gene ambiguous. Germline V gene data show CDR1 as SGHTA and CDR2 as FQGNSA. Trimming took 0 bases from V and 1 from J, leaving 10 bases between them. There are 15 residues in the CDR3. DNA of the CDR3: TGTGCCAGCAGCTTAGCGTTTCAGCCGTCCTACGAGCAGTACTTC. It encodes CASSLAFQPSYEQYF.

The chain carries TRBV6-1 and TRBJ1-2; D remains ambiguous. V lost 3 bases to trimming and J lost 7 bases, with 6 bases between them. The V gene's germline CDR1 is MNHNS and CDR2 SASEGT. This CDR3 has 11 amino acids. The CDR3 bases are TGTGCCAGCAGTGATGGGGTTGGCTACACCTTC. This codes for CASSDGVGYTF.

The rearrangement links TRBV2 to TRBJ1-2, with D unresolved. Trimming took off 5 bases at V and 5 bases at J, with 15 bases between the two ends. CDR3 length equals 14 residues. Per the germline V gene, CDR1 is SNHLY and CDR2 is FYNNEI. The CDR3 region is CASSRGYQVYGYTF. CDR3 DNA: TGTGCCAGCAGTAGAGGCTATCAGGTTTATGGCTACACCTTC.

The rearrangement links TRBV5-4 to TRBJ2-1; D call uncertain. Germline CDR1 SGHNT, CDR2 YYREEE (reference sequence). This CDR3 has 15 amino acids. Deletions cut 4 bases from V and 2 bases from J, with 13 bases between. CDR3 region: CASSRDTATYNEQFF. The CDR3 bases are TGTGCCAGCAGCAGAGACACAGCGACCTACAATGAGCAGTTCTTC.

The rearrangement links TRBV6-5 to TRBJ2-5; no firm D call. CDR1 MNHEY and CDR2 SVGAGI come from the germline V gene. Trimming cost V 0 bases and J 5 bases, with 10 bases left between them. The CDR3 extends over 14 amino acids. CDR3 DNA: TGTGCCAGCAGTTACTCGACCCCCCACGAGACCCAGTACTTC. It codes for CASSYSTPHETQYF.

The chain carries TRBV2 and TRBJ1-1; D is undetermined. Deletions cut 1 base from V and 4 bases from J, with 13 bases between. Germline V gene lookup returns CDR1 SNHLY and CDR2 FYNNEI. The CDR3 covers 15 residues. CDR3 in amino acids: CASSEVSWVGTEAFF. DNA for the CDR3: TGTGCCAGCAGTGAAGTTTCTTGGGTGGGCACTGAAGCTTTCTTT.

This rearrangement joins TRBV7-9 to TRBJ1-2; no firm D call. Trimming stripped 5 bases from V and 4 bases from J, with 11 bases between. Per the germline V gene, CDR1 is SEHNR and CDR2 is FQNEAQ (reference sequence). This CDR3 spans 13 amino acids. In DNA form, the CDR3 reads TGTGCCAGCAGCGCAACAGAGACCTATGGCTACACCTTC. Protein: CASSATETYGYTF.

This chain connects TRBV6-1 to TRBJ1-5; D is possibly TRBD1 (6 bases). Per germline, CDR1 MNHNS and CDR2 SASEGT. The V gene lost 7 bases and the J gene lost 0 bases, with 13 bases spanning the gap. The CDR3 totals 15 residues. For the CDR3, the DNA is TGTGCCAGCAAGCAGGGGCCATATAGCAATCAGCCCCAGCATTTT. Protein product: CASKQGPYSNQPQHF.

Of note for this clone: The same CDR3 can be traced to other DNA sequences in this sample. The V call is TRBV28, the J call TRBJ1-5; a possible D gene is TRBD1 (6 bases). The CDR3 runs 16 residues. Germline assignment: CDR1 MDHEN and CDR2 SYDVKM. Trimming took 5 bases from V and 0 from J, leaving 14 bases between them. The CDR3: CASSLAGQYSNQPQHF. The CDR3 region has the DNA TGTGCCAGCAGTCTTGCCGGACAGTATAGCAATCAGCCCCAGCATTTT.

The chain has TRBV21-1 and TRBJ1-5; TRBD1, the table's D call, lacks a check against the DNA. TRBV21-1 is assigned pseudogene status. This CDR3 spans 14 amino acids. CDR3 coding DNA: TGTGCCAGCAGCTACAGTCGGAGCAATCAGCCCCAGCATTTT. It specifies CASSYSRSNQPQHF.

This chain uses TRBV4-3 with TRBJ2-5; 11 bases are shared with TRBD2. Trimming took 5 bases from V and 1 from J; bases not matched to a gene: 12. The CDR3 is 18 residues long. CDR1 and CDR2 from the germline V gene are LGHNA and YSLEER. Here the CDR3 DNA reads TGCGCCAGCAGCTCCCAACTAGCGGGAGTTGCCCTCCAAGAGACCCAGTACTTC. Its protein product is CASSSQLAGVALQETQYF.

V is TRBV7-8 and J is TRBJ2-2; 8 positions agree with TRBD1. J lost 4 bases, V lost 2 bases, and 6 bases had no gene match. This CDR3 comprises 16 residues. Germline CDR1 SGHVS, CDR2 FQNEAQ. In nucleotides, the CDR3 is TGTGCCAGCAGCTTAAAAGTAGGACAGGGCACCGGGGAGCTGTTTTTT. Translation: CASSLKVGQGTGELFF.

The chain couples TRBV4-1 to TRBJ2-2; D unclear. CDR1 is MGHRA, CDR2 YSYEKL, per germline. There are 15 residues in the CDR3. V was shortened by 6 bases and J by 1 base, with 12 bases between the two germline ends. CDR3 bases: TGCGCCAGCAGGAGTTATAGGGAGAACACCGGGGAGCTGTTTTTT. Amino acids: CASRSYRENTGELFF.

The rearrangement links TRBV6-1 to TRBJ2-1; weak D call: TRBD2 (6 bases). This CDR3 is built from 15 residues. Trimming took 5 bases from V and 9 from J, leaving 20 bases between them. In germline, CDR1 is MNHNS, CDR2 SASEGT. CDR3 in amino acids: CASSRGAGLSSEQFF. CDR3 coding DNA: TGTGCCAGCAGTAGAGGGGCGGGACTCTCCAGTGAGCAGTTCTTC.

The chain has TRBV6-1 and TRBJ1-5; 9 bases map to TRBD1. The V gene end was trimmed by 9 bases and the J gene end by 2 bases; junction bases not matched to a gene: 8. CDR1 is MNHNS and CDR2 is SASEGT in the germline V gene. There are 15 residues in the CDR3. This CDR3 reads CASYTGGSGNQPQHF. CDR3 in DNA: TGTGCCAGTTATACAGGGGGCTCGGGCAATCAGCCCCAGCATTTT.

Of note for this clone: Additional DNA sequences in this sample encode the identical CDR3. This chain connects TRBV5-1 to TRBJ1-1; D may be TRBD1 (5 bases). Germline V gene sequence: CDR1 SGHRS, CDR2 YFSETQ. The CDR3 has 15 amino acids. Deletions cut 0 bases from V and 1 base from J, with 10 bases between. In DNA, the CDR3 is TGCGCCAGCAGCTTGGTCGGCGGGGGGAACACTGAAGCTTTCTTT. The encoded protein is CASSLVGGGNTEAFF.

In regard to this clone: An end of the junction does not agree with germline; a read error may underlie this. The gene calls are TRBV4-1 and TRBJ2-7, with TRBD1 identical over 11 bases. The CDR3 is 12 amino acids. Germline assignment: CDR1 MGHRA and CDR2 YSYEKL. CDR3 sequence: CASSQDRDRGNF. For the CDR3, the DNA is TGCGCCAGCAGCCAAGATAGGGACAGGGGGAACTTC.